This record concerns one T cell receptor beta chain sequence. This clonotype has at least ten counts. It lacks a known antigen. Per-base quality was not reported, and no clone a single base away is much larger than it. The CDR3 covers 12 residues, taking in both the cysteine and the phenylalanine. The CDR3 DNA has 36 bases and is translated from base 1. The junction carries 8 bases between V and J, which are trimmed by 1 base and 8 bases respectively. Library preparation employed 5' RACE. The reads were generated on an Illumina HiSeq 2000. Template switching introduced a universal primer binding site; the final cDNA contained a unique molecular identifier, enabling accurate counting of TCR cDNA molecules. First-strand cDNA for TCR alpha and beta chains was synthesized from specific primers in the conserved constant-segment region. To control for contamination, every cDNA library was double barcoded, receiving both a SMART-Mk sample barcode and Illumina barcodes. Two successive PCR steps introduced TruSeq adapter sequences along with Illumina sample barcodes. The Illumina HiSeq platform was used with custom primers to sequence TCR alpha and beta cDNA libraries. The original methods were these. MiGEC was used to process raw reads and extract unique molecular identifiers, and MiXCR was used to find CDR3 positions. Recombination models were inferred per individual with the repgenHMM and IGoR tools using an EM algorithm. The tcR package in R was used for shared clonotype analysis, with sharing normalized by the product of cloneset sizes. To study raw recombination without the effects of thymic and clonal selection, out-of-frame nonproductive sequences were analyzed. TCRdb took the public reads, trimmed them with fastp at Q25, ran MiXCR for clone calling and kept in-frame beta chains. Entries are consolidated by CDR3 protein sequence, retaining the most common genes and DNA. In this record, the V and J calls reflect TCRdb's handling and not the investigators' own analysis. This sample comprises 200,000 to 250,000 distinct CDR3 sequences, around 8% of them detected only once. The top ten clonotypes cover around 1.8% of the sample.

This sample was taken from a study of identical twins (dated by TCRdb to 2016 to 2017). Some background on the complete study: TCR alpha and beta repertoires from monozygotic twins, unrelated adults of various ages and cord blood were deep-sequenced to test whether fetal clonotypes persist. To rule out contamination, replicate twin experiments were performed at different times with different library preparation protocols. The paper's findings and limits, for the study overall: Compared with coincidental sharing between unrelated individuals, out-of-frame TCR alpha sequences shared between twins had an excess of sequences with low generation probability. Invariant T cells such as MAIT and iNKT could partly confound zero-insertion analyses, though diverse VJ usage argued against this for most clonotypes. Conclusions relied on cross-sectional statistical analysis, since the same donors could not be followed over many years. Fewer insertions were carried by abundant cord blood beta clonotypes; a weaker similar trend was observed in young adult naive repertoires, while no such trend was observed in memory repertoires. A weaker excess of twin sharing was found in beta out-of-frame sequences because the signal-to-noise ratio was lowered by fewer shared sequences. Recombination models systematically underestimated out-of-frame TCR alpha sharing in monozygotic twins but agreed with sharing between unrelated individuals.

All donors were healthy Caucasians. The twin cohort comprised three pairs of female monozygotic twins, all aged roughly 18 to 30 years. Miltenyi CD45RO+ enrichment and human naive T-cell isolation kits were used to isolate memory (CD45RO+) and naive T cells from PBMC. These same records also appear under a second study, on yellow fever vaccine responses in identical twins. Drawing on the second study: According to the authors, in identical twins the way T cells responded to vaccination appeared partly convergent and partly personalized. Focusing on identical twins, the study followed the T cell clones that responded to the vaccine, and did so with precision.

This sequence originates from a woman between 18 and 29 years old in good health. The sample comprised memory (CD45RO+) T cells sorted from blood. The cell subset or site label, read with the paper, signifies: CD45RO+ enriched T cells. The sequence is built from TRBV12-3 or TRBV12-4 and TRBJ1-2; no D segment can be confidently identified. Here the CDR3 is given as CASSLGWGGYTF. The DNA is as follows: TGTGCCAGCAGTTTAGGTTGGGGAGGCTACACCTTC.